This T cell receptor beta chain appears in the sequencing data of a study of type 1 regulatory T cells. At the level of the study: T-allo10 is a Tr1-enriched, alloantigen-specific CD4 T cell product made in vitro. Study-wide results and limits: Compared with non-type 1 regulatory T cells, type 1 regulatory T cells showed a more restricted TCR repertoire.

TCRdb called the reads again in MiXCR, with one record for every CDR3 protein. The repertoire includes tens of thousands of distinct CDR3 sequences, less than 25% of them detected once, and more than 6.5% sits in the top ten. With regard to this clonotype: Its antigen is unidentified.

V lost 6 bases, J lost 3 bases, and 6 bases stayed unmatched. This CDR3 is 16 amino acids long. Germline V gene lookup returns CDR1 SGHRS and CDR2 YFSETQ. This chain uses TRBV5-1 with TRBJ2-2, with 12 nucleotides matching TRBD1. Sequencing was done on a sample of cultured type 1 regulatory T (Tr1) cells, either the whole culture or a sorted fraction (not recorded which). This receptor was identified in a human donor in good health. CDR3 in amino acids: CASTLGDRGHTGELFF. DNA for the CDR3: TGCGCCAGCACCCTCGGGGACAGGGGGCACACCGGGGAGCTGTTTTTT.